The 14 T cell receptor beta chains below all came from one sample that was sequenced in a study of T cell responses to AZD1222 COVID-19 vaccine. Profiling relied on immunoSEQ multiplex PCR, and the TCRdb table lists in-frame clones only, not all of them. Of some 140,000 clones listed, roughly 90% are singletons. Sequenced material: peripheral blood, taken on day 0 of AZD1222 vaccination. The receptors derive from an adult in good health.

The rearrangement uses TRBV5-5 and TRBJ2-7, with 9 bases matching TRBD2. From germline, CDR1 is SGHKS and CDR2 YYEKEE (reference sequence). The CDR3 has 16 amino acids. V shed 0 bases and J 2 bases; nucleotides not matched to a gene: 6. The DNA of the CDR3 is TGTGCCAGCAGCTTGGTTCCTAGCGGGGCTACCTACGAGCAGTACTTC. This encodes CASSLVPSGATYEQYF.

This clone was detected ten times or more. As DNA, the CDR3 is TGTGCCAGCACTGGGACAGGGGGAACAGATACGCAGTATTTT. As protein: CASTGTGGTDTQYF. The chain couples TRBV5-4 to TRBJ2-3; the match to TRBD1 covers 11 bases. CDR1 and CDR2 from the germline V gene are SGHNT and YYREEE (reference sequence). V shed 6 bases, J shed 3 bases, and the junction held 3 bases outside the gene matches. There are 14 residues in the CDR3.

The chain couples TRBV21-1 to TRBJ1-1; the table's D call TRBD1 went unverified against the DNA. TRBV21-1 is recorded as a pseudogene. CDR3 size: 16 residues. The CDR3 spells CASSNDARGRDTEAFF. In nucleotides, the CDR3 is TGTGCCAGCAGCAACGACGCGAGGGGGCGAGATACTGAAGCTTTCTTT.

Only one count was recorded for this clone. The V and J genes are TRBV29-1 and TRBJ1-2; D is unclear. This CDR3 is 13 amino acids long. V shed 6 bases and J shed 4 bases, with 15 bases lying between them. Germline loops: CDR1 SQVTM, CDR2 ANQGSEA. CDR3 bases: TGCAGCGTCGCCCCTCGGGCAGTCTATGGCTACACCTTC. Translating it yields CSVAPRAVYGYTF.

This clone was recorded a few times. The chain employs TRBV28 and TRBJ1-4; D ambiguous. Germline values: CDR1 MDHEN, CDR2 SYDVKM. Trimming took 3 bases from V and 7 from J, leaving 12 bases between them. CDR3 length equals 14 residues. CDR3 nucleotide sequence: TGTGCCAGCAGTTTCAGGATAGGGAGTGAAAAACTGTTTTTT. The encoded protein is CASSFRIGSEKLFF.

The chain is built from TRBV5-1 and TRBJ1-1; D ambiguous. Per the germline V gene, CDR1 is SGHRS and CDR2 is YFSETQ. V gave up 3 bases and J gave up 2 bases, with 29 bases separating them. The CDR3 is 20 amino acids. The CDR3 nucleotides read TGCGCCAGCAGCTCCCAGGTCCGGACCCAGCACCTCAGGTCAAACACTGAAGCTTTCTTT. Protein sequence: CASSSQVRTQHLRSNTEAFF. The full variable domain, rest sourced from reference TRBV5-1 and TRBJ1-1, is KAGVTQTPRYLIKTRGQQVTLSCSPISGHRSVSWYQQTPGQGLQFLFEYFSETQRNKGNFPGRFSGRQFSNSRSEMNVSTLELGDSALYLCASSSQVRTQHLRSNTEAFFGQGTRLTVV.

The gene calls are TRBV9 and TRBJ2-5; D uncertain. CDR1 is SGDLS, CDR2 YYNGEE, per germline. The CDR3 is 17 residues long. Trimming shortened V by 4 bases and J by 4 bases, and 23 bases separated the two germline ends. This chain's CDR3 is CASSPSPQMWARETQYF. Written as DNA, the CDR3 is TGTGCCAGCAGCCCCTCCCCCCAAATGTGGGCTCGAGAGACCCAGTACTTC.

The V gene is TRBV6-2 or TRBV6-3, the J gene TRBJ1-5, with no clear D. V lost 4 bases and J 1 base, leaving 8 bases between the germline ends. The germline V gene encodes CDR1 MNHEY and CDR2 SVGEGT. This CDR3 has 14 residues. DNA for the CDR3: TGTGCCAGCAGTTGGTCGGGGAGCAATCAGCCCCAGCATTTT. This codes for CASSWSGSNQPQHF.

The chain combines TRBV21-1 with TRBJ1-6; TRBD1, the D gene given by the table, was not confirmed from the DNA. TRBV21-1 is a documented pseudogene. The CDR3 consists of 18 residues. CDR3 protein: CASSPRGGPLSYNSPLHF. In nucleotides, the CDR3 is TGTGCCAGCAGCCCCAGAGGGGGTCCCCTCTCCTATAATTCACCCCTCCACTTT.

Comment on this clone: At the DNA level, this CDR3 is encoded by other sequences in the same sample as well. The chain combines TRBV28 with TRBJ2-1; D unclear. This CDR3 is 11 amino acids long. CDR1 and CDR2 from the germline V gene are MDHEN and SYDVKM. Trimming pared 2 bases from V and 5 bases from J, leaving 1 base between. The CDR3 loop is CASSLNNEQFF. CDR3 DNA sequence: TGTGCCAGCAGTTTAAACAATGAGCAGTTCTTC.

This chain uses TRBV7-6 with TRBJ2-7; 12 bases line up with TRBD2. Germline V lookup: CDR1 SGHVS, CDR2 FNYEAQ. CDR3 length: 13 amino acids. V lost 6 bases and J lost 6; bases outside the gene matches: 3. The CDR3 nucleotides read TGTGCCAGCAGTGGACTAGCGGGACTCGAGCAGTACTTC. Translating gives CASSGLAGLEQYF.

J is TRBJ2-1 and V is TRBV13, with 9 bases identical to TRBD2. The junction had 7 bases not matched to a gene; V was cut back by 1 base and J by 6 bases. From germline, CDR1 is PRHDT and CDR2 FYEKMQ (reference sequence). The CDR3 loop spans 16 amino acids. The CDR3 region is CASSLEVAGVGNEQFF. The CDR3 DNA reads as TGTGCCAGCAGCTTAGAAGTAGCGGGAGTGGGCAATGAGCAGTTCTTC.

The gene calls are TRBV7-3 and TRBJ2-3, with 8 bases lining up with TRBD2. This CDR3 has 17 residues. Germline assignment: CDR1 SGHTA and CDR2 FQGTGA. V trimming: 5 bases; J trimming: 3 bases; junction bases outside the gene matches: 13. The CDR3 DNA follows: TGTGCCAGCAGCCGCACCGGGGGGGCAAGGAGGACAGATACGCAGTATTTT. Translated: CASSRTGGARRTDTQYF. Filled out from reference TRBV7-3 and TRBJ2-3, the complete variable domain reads GAGVSQTPSNKVTEKGKYVELRCDPISGHTALYWYRQSLGQGPEFLIYFQGTGAADDSGLPNDRFFAVRPEGSVSTLKIQRTERGDSAVYLCASSRTGGARRTDTQYFGPGTRLTVL.

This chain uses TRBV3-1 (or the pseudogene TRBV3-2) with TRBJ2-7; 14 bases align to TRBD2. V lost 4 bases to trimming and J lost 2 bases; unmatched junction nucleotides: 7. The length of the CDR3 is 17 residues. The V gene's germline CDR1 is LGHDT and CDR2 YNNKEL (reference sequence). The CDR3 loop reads CASSRGTSGSEAYEQYF. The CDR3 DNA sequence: TGTGCCAGCAGCCGCGGGACTAGCGGGAGTGAAGCCTACGAGCAGTACTTC.